One TCR beta chain is described in this entry. As yet, its antigen is unknown. CDR3 length: 15 amino acids. Germline CDR1 is SGDLS and CDR2 is YYNGEE. V lost 0 bases, J lost 9 bases, and 1 base stayed unmatched. These data come from a study of cytomegalovirus exposure and HLA in healthy donors. General study findings and limits: Clonal expansion was found to be greater in HLA-associated TCR beta chains than in equally common others in a later analysis.

Primers: 60 Vbeta forward and 13 Jbeta reverse. The data were produced by immunoSEQ multiplex PCR, yet TCRdb's version contains in-frame clones alone and is incomplete. The table shows about 190,000 clones, with roughly 86% occurring only once. Sequencing was done on a sample of PBMCs. The receptor's source is a woman aged 18-29 years in good health and CMV-seronegative. This chain uses TRBV9 with TRBJ2-1; TRBD2 aligns across 15 bases. CDR3 nucleotides: TGTGCCAGCAGCGTAGCGGGACTAGCGGGAGGTGAGCAGTTCTTC. It translates to CASSVAGLAGGEQFF.